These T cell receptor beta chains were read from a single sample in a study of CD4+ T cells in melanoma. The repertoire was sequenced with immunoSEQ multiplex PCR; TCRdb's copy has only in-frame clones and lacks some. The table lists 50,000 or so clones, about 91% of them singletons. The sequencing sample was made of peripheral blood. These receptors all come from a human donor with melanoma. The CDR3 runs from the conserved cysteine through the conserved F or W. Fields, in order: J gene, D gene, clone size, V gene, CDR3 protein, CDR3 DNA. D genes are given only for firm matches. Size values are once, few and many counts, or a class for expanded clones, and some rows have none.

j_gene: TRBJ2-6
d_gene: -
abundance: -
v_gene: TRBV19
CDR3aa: CASSIAIYSGANVLTF
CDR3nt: TGTGCCAGTAGTATCGCTATCTACTCTGGGGCCAACGTCCTGACTTTC

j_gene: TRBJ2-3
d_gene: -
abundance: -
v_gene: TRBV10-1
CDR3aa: CASSEDPKVTDTQYF
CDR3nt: TGCGCCAGCAGTGAGGATCCGAAGGTCACAGATACGCAGTATTTT

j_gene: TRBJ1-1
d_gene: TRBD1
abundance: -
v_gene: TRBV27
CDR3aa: CASSRQGGMNTEAFF
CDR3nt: TGTGCCAGCAGTAGACAGGGCGGGATGAACACTGAAGCTTTCTTT

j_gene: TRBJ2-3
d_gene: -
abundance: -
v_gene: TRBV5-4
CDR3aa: CASSRKDFTDTQYF
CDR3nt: TGTGCCAGCAGCCGGAAGGACTTCACAGATACGCAGTATTTT

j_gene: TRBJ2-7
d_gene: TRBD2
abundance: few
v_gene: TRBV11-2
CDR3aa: CASLGGGAYEQYF
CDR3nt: TGTGCCAGCCTGGGCGGGGGGGCATACGAGCAGTACTTC

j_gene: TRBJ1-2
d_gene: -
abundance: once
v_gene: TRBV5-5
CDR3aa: CASSFGSIVYGYTF
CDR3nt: TGTGCCAGCAGCTTCGGCAGTATAGTCTATGGCTACACCTTC

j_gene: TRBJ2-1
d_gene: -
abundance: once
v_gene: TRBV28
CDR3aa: CASRGSWTSSYNEQFF
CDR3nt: TGTGCCAGCAGGGGGAGTTGGACCAGCTCCTACAATGAGCAGTTCTTC

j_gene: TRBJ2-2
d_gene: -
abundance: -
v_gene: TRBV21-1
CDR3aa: CASSKRTEGGGENTGELFF
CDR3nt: TGTGCCAGCAGCAAAAGGACGGAAGGAGGGGGCGAGAACACCGGGGAGCTGTTTTTT

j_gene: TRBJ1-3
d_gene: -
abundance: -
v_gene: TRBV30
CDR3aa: CAWLAPGGNTIYF
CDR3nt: TGTGCCTGGTTGGCCCCAGGGGGAAACACCATATATTTT

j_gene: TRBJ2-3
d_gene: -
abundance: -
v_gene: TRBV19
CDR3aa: CASSIYGTTDTQYF
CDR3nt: TGTGCCAGTAGTATCTACGGGACTACAGATACGCAGTATTTT

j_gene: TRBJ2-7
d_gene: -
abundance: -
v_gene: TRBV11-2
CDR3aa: CASSLAWRDPTYEQYF
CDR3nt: TGTGCCAGCAGCTTAGCGTGGAGGGATCCGACCTACGAGCAGTACTTC

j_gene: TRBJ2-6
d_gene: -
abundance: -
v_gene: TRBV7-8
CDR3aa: CASSLHLGANVLTF
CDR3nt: TGTGCCAGCAGCCTTCACCTCGGGGCCAACGTCCTGACTTTC

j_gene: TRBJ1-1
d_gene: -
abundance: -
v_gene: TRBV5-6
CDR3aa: CASSSMRGLEAFF
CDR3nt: TGTGCCAGCAGCTCCATGCGGGGGCTCGAAGCTTTCTTT

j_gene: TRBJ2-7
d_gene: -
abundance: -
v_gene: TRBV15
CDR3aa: CATSGGQGHTYEQYF
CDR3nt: TGTGCCACCAGCGGAGGGCAGGGGCATACCTACGAGCAGTACTTC

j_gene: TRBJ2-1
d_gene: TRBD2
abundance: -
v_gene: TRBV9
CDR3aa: CASSVIAGGLLDEQFF
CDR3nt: TGTGCCAGCAGCGTAATAGCGGGGGGCCTCCTAGATGAGCAGTTCTTC

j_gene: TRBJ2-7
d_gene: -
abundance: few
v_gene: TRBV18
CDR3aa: CASSPPSSYEQYF
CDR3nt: TGTGCCAGCTCACCACCAAGCTCCTACGAGCAGTACTTC

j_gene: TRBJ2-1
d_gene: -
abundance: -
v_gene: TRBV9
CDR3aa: CASSVYREASYNEQFF
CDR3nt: TGTGCCAGCAGCGTATACAGGGAAGCGTCCTACAATGAGCAGTTCTTC

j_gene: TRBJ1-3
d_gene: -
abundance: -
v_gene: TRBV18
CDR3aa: CASSQGSAGNTIYF
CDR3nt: TGTGCCAGCTCACAAGGATCGGCTGGAAACACCATATATTTT

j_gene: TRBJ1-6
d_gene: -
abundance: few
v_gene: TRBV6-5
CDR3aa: CASSNRENSPLHF
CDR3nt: TGTGCCAGCAGTAACCGGGAGAATTCACCCCTCCACTTT

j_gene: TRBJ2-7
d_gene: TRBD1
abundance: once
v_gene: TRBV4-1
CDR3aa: CASSQPGQGVYEQYF
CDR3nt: TGCGCCAGCAGCCAACCCGGACAGGGGGTCTACGAGCAGTACTTC

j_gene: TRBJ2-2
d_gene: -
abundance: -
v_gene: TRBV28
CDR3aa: CASSFVWNTGELFF
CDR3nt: TGTGCCAGCAGTTTCGTTTGGAACACCGGGGAGCTGTTTTTT

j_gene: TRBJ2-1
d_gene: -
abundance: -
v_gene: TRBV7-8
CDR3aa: CASIPYGTPSYNEQFF
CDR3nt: TGTGCCAGCATCCCTTACGGGACACCTTCCTACAATGAGCAGTTCTTC

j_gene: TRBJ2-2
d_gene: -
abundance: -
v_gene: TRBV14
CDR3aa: CASSPRQSGELFF
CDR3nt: TGTGCCAGCAGCCCCAGACAGTCCGGGGAGCTGTTTTTT

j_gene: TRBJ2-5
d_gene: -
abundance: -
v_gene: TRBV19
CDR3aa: CASSPKGRGLYQETQYF
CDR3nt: TGTGCCAGTAGTCCAAAGGGCAGGGGTCTGTACCAAGAGACCCAGTACTTC

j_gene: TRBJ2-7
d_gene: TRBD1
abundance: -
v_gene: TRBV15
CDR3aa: CATSVRTGSYEQYF
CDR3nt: TGTGCCACCAGCGTTCGGACAGGCTCCTACGAGCAGTACTTC

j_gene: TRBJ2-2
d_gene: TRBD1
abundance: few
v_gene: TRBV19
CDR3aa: CASRQGSNTGELFF
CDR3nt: TGTGCCAGTCGACAGGGGTCGAACACCGGGGAGCTGTTTTTT

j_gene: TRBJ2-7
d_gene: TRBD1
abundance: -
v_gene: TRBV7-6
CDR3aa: CASSLDSGTGFLEQYF
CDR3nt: TGTGCCAGCAGCTTAGACTCCGGGACAGGGTTTCTCGAGCAGTACTTC

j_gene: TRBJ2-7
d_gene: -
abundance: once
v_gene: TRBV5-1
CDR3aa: CASSLDGGEQYF
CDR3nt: TGCGCCAGCAGCTTGGATGGGGGCGAGCAGTACTTC

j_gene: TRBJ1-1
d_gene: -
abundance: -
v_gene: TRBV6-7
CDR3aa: CASSYGDRAFF
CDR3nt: TGTGCCAGCAGTTACGGGGATCGAGCTTTCTTT

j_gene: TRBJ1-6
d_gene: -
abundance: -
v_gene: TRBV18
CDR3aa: CASSTQGSSYNSPLHF
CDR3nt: TGTGCCAGCTCAACGCAGGGTAGCTCCTATAATTCACCCCTCCACTTT

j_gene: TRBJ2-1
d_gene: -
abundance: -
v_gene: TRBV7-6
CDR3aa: CASSLGAQWGWNEQFF
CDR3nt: TGTGCCAGCAGCTTGGGGGCCCAATGGGGTTGGAATGAGCAGTTCTTC

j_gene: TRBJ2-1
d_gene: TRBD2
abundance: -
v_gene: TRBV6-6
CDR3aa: CASSSTSAEQFF
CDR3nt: TGTGCCAGCAGCTCGACTAGCGCTGAGCAGTTCTTC

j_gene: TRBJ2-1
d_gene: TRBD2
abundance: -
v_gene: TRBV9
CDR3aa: CASSVVERGYNEQFF
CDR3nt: TGTGCCAGCAGCGTAGTCGAGCGGGGGTACAATGAGCAGTTCTTC

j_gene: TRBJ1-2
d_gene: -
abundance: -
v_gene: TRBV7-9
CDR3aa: CAERRQAGPSNYGYTF
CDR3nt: TGTGCGGAACGCCGCCAGGCAGGGCCAAGTAACTATGGCTACACCTTC

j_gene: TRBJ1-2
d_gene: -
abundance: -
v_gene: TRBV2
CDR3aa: CASSETYGYTF
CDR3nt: TGTGCCAGCAGTGAGACCTATGGCTACACCTTC

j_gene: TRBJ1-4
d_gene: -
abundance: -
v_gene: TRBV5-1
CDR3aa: CASSQAPGVGEKLFF
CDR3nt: TGCGCCAGCAGCCAAGCCCCGGGCGTGGGTGAAAAACTGTTTTTT

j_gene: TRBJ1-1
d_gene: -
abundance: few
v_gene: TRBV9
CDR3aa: CASSTRSMNTEAFF
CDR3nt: TGTGCCAGCAGCACCCGATCAATGAACACTGAAGCTTTCTTT

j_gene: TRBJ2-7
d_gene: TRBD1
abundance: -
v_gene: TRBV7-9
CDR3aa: CASSSGTGTYEQYF
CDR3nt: TGTGCCAGCAGCTCCGGGACAGGGACCTACGAGCAGTACTTC

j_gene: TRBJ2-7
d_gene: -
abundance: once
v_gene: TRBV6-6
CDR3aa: CASSTGAYEQYF
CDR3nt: TGTGCCAGCAGTACAGGTGCCTACGAGCAGTACTTC

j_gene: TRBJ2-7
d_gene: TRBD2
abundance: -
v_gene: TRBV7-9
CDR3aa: CASSRILGLAGYEQYF
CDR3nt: TGTGCCAGCAGCCGCATTTTGGGACTAGCGGGGTACGAGCAGTACTTC

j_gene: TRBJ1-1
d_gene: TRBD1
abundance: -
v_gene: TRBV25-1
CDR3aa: CASSVGDSEAFF
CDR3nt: TGTGCCAGCAGCGTTGGGGACAGTGAAGCTTTCTTT

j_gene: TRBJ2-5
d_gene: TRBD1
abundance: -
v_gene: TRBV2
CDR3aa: CASSRQGGETQYF
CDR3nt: TGTGCCAGCAGTCGACAGGGGGGAGAGACCCAGTACTTC

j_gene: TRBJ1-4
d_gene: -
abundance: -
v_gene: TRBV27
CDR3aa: CASSPRPYRTSGEKLFF
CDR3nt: TGTGCCAGCAGTCCACGCCCCTACAGGACTTCTGGTGAAAAACTGTTTTTT

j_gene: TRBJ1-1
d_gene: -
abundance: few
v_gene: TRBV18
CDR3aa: CASSPRTMTGEAFF
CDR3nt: TGTGCCAGCTCACCCAGGACCATGACAGGTGAAGCTTTCTTT

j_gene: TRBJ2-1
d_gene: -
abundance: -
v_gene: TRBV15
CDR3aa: CATSSDVGGSYNEQFF
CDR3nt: TGTGCCACCAGTTCTGATGTGGGGGGCTCCTACAATGAGCAGTTCTTC

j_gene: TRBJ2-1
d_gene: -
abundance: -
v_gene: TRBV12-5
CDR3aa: CASGLDSDEQFF
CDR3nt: TGTGCTAGTGGTTTGGACAGCGATGAGCAGTTCTTC

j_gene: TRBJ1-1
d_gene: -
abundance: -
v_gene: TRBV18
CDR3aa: CASSPGTSTEAFF
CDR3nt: TGTGCCAGCTCTCCCGGGACATCCACTGAAGCTTTCTTT

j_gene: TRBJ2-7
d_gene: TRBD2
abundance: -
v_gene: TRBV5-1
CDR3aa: CASSSGLAYEQYF
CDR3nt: TGCGCCAGCAGCTCGGGACTAGCCTACGAGCAGTACTTC

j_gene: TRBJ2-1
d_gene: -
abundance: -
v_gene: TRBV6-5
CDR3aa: CASSYSPGGEYNEQFF
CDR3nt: TGTGCCAGCAGTTACTCTCCAGGGGGGGAATACAATGAGCAGTTCTTC

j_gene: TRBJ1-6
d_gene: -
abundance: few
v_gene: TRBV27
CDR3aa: CASSPGSRNNSPLHF
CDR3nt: TGTGCCAGCAGTCCCGGGTCTCGAAATAATTCACCCCTCCACTTT

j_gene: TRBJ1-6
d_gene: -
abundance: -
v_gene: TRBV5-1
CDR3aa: CASSLGPRDRNSPLHF
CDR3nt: TGCGCCAGCAGCTTGGGCCCTCGGGACCGGAATTCACCCCTCCACTTT

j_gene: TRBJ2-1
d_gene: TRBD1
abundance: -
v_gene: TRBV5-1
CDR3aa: CASSFTGEPYNEQFF
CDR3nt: TGCGCCAGCAGCTTTACAGGGGAACCCTACAATGAGCAGTTCTTC

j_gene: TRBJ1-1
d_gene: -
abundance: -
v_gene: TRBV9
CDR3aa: CASSTSTENTEAFF
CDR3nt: TGTGCCAGCAGCACTTCGACAGAGAACACTGAAGCTTTCTTT

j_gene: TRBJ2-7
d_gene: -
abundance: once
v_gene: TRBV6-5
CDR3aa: CASSSPSSYEQYF
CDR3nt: TGTGCCAGCAGTTCCCCTAGCTCCTACGAGCAGTACTTC

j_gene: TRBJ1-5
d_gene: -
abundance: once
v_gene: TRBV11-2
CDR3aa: CASSLRGEPPDAQHF
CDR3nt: TGTGCCAGCAGCTTAAGAGGGGAACCCCCGGATGCCCAGCATTTT

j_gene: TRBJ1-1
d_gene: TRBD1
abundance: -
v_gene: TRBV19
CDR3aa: CASNIQGKVAEAFF
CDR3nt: TGTGCCAGTAACATACAGGGGAAGGTGGCTGAAGCTTTCTTT

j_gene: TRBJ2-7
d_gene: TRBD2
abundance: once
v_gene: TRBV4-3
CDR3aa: CASSQVGGGGYEQYF
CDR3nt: TGCGCCAGCAGCCAAGTCGGTGGGGGGGGCTACGAGCAGTACTTC

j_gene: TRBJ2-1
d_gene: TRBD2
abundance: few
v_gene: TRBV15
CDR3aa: CATSRSRIGAGVGNEQFF
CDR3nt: TGTGCCACCAGCAGATCACGGATAGGCGCGGGGGTAGGGAATGAGCAGTTCTTC

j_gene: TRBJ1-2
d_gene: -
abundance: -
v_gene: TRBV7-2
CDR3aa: CASSPQDYGYTF
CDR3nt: TGTGCCAGCAGCCCCCAAGACTATGGCTACACCTTC